A selection of T cell receptor beta chains follows, all from one sample in a study of Ad26.COV2.S vaccination and SARS-CoV-2 variants. Some clones are missing from TCRdb's copy, which holds only in-frame ones; the method was immunoSEQ multiplex PCR. The table includes over 350,000 clones, 80% to 90% detected once. The specimen comprised peripheral blood, sampled in a trial of Ad26.COV2.S vaccine versus placebo. All receptors derive from a person aged 18-65 years who received the Ad26.COV2.S COVID-19 vaccine or a placebo. CDR3s include the opening cysteine and the closing phenylalanine or tryptophan. A D gene is named only where the DNA matches it firmly. Some rows mark clone size as missing; the rest say once, few, many or name a class of expanded clone.

D gene: NA; V gene: TRBV3-1/TRBV3-2; clone size: NA; J gene: TRBJ1-1; CDR3 DNA: TGTGCCAGCAGCCAAGGAAGAGGGGACACTGAAGCTTTCTTT; CDR3 protein: CASSQGRGDTEAFF
D gene: TRBD1; V gene: TRBV5-1; clone size: NA; J gene: TRBJ2-3; CDR3 DNA: TGCGCCAGCAGCCCCGGGACAGGGACAGATACGCAGTATTTT; CDR3 protein: CASSPGTGTDTQYF
D gene: NA; V gene: TRBV18; clone size: NA; J gene: TRBJ2-3; CDR3 DNA: TGTGCCAGCTCACCAGACGGGCCCAGCACAGATACGCAGTATTTT; CDR3 protein: CASSPDGPSTDTQYF
D gene: TRBD1; V gene: TRBV24-1; clone size: NA; J gene: TRBJ2-3; CDR3 DNA: TGTGCCACCAGTGAAAACAGGGGCGGTAGCACAGATACGCAGTATTTT; CDR3 protein: CATSENRGGSTDTQYF
D gene: NA; V gene: TRBV5-1; clone size: NA; J gene: TRBJ2-2; CDR3 DNA: TGCGCCAGCAGCTTGGCCGGGGTCGCGAACACCGGGGAGCTGTTTTTT; CDR3 protein: CASSLAGVANTGELFF
D gene: TRBD2; V gene: TRBV4-2; clone size: NA; J gene: TRBJ2-2; CDR3 DNA: TGTGCCAGCAGCCAAGTGGCTAGCGGGGGGGTCGACACCGGGGAGCTGTTTTTT; CDR3 protein: CASSQVASGGVDTGELFF
D gene: NA; V gene: TRBV5-1; clone size: NA; J gene: TRBJ2-3; CDR3 DNA: TGCGCCAGCAGCTTGGAGTCAGGCACAGATACGCAGTATTTT; CDR3 protein: CASSLESGTDTQYF
D gene: NA; V gene: TRBV19; clone size: NA; J gene: TRBJ1-1; CDR3 DNA: TGTGCCAGTAGTAAGGGTAACACTGAAGCTTTCTTT; CDR3 protein: CASSKGNTEAFF
D gene: NA; V gene: TRBV10-3; clone size: few; J gene: TRBJ2-1; CDR3 DNA: TGTGCCATCACTCGCGGGGATGAGCAGTTCTTC; CDR3 protein: CAITRGDEQFF
D gene: NA; V gene: TRBV7-9; clone size: NA; J gene: TRBJ1-1; CDR3 DNA: TGTGCCAGCAGCTTCCCCCCCTCCGGACGGTCCCCTGAAGCTTTCTTT; CDR3 protein: CASSFPPSGRSPEAFF
D gene: NA; V gene: TRBV5-5; clone size: NA; J gene: TRBJ2-1; CDR3 DNA: TGTGCCAGCAGCTTTAGGGGGGGAGCCAATGAGCAGTTCTTC; CDR3 protein: CASSFRGGANEQFF
D gene: TRBD1; V gene: TRBV5-5; clone size: NA; J gene: TRBJ1-2; CDR3 DNA: TGTGCCAGCAGCTTGGCCGGGACAGGTGCTAACTATGGCTACACCTTC; CDR3 protein: CASSLAGTGANYGYTF
D gene: NA; V gene: TRBV5-1; clone size: NA; J gene: TRBJ2-5; CDR3 DNA: TGCGCCAGCAGCTTCCGGGGGTACGGGGAGACCCAGTACTTC; CDR3 protein: CASSFRGYGETQYF
D gene: NA; V gene: TRBV7-9; clone size: NA; J gene: TRBJ2-3; CDR3 DNA: TGTGCCAGCAGCTTAGACGACTATACGCAGTATTTT; CDR3 protein: CASSLDDYTQYF
D gene: NA; V gene: TRBV4-3; clone size: NA; J gene: TRBJ2-2; CDR3 DNA: TGCGCCAGCAGCCAAGGGTTCTCCCTCGGGAAGACGAACACCGGGGAGCTGTTTTTT; CDR3 protein: CASSQGFSLGKTNTGELFF
D gene: NA; V gene: TRBV7-2; clone size: NA; J gene: TRBJ2-2; CDR3 DNA: TGTGCCAGCACCCACCCATCGAACACCGGGGAGCTGTTTTTT; CDR3 protein: CASTHPSNTGELFF
D gene: TRBD2; V gene: TRBV6-5; clone size: NA; J gene: TRBJ2-5; CDR3 DNA: TGTGCCAGCAGGGACACTAGCGGGGGGGCGGAGACCCAGTACTTC; CDR3 protein: CASRDTSGGAETQYF
D gene: NA; V gene: TRBV2; clone size: NA; J gene: TRBJ2-7; CDR3 DNA: TGTGCCAGCAGCCTAGGGGGTAACGAGCAGTACTTC; CDR3 protein: CASSLGGNEQYF
D gene: NA; V gene: TRBV25-1; clone size: NA; J gene: TRBJ2-1; CDR3 DNA: TGTGCCAGCAGTGAAAGGGGCCGGGACACCTACAATGAGCAGTTCTTC; CDR3 protein: CASSERGRDTYNEQFF
D gene: NA; V gene: TRBV4-3; clone size: NA; J gene: TRBJ2-3; CDR3 DNA: TGCGCCAGCAGCCAGGGGACCAGGTCGAGCACAGATACGCAGTATTTT; CDR3 protein: CASSQGTRSSTDTQYF
D gene: TRBD2; V gene: TRBV4-1; clone size: once; J gene: TRBJ2-5; CDR3 DNA: TGCGCCAGCAGCCAAGCAAGCGGGGGGCCGCAAGAGACCCAGTACTTC; CDR3 protein: CASSQASGGPQETQYF
D gene: TRBD1; V gene: TRBV3-1/TRBV3-2; clone size: NA; J gene: TRBJ1-5; CDR3 DNA: TGTGCCAGCAGCCTTCGACAGGGCCGTCAGCCCCAGCATTTT; CDR3 protein: CASSLRQGRQPQHF
D gene: NA; V gene: TRBV5-1; clone size: NA; J gene: TRBJ2-2; CDR3 DNA: TGCGCCAGCAGCTTGGTTGGGGCGAACACCGGGGAGCTGTTTTTT; CDR3 protein: CASSLVGANTGELFF
D gene: NA; V gene: TRBV6-2/TRBV6-3; clone size: once; J gene: TRBJ2-3; CDR3 DNA: TGTGCCAGCAGTCCCGGGACGGCCCGGCCTAGCACAGATACGCAGTATTTT; CDR3 protein: CASSPGTARPSTDTQYF
D gene: NA; V gene: TRBV5-1; clone size: NA; J gene: TRBJ1-2; CDR3 DNA: TGCGCCAGCAGCTTCGAGGGGAGGGAAGGTGGCTACACCTTC; CDR3 protein: CASSFEGREGGYTF
D gene: NA; V gene: TRBV10-2; clone size: NA; J gene: TRBJ1-6; CDR3 DNA: TGCGCCAGCAGGCCAGGGGACATGTATAATTCACCCCTCCACTTT; CDR3 protein: CASRPGDMYNSPLHF
D gene: TRBD2; V gene: TRBV15; clone size: NA; J gene: TRBJ2-3; CDR3 DNA: TGTGCCACCAGCAGAGTTAGCGGGGGGCGCACAGATACGCAGTATTTT; CDR3 protein: CATSRVSGGRTDTQYF
D gene: NA; V gene: TRBV4-1; clone size: NA; J gene: TRBJ1-1; CDR3 DNA: TGCGCCAGCAGCCAAGACAGGGTACAAGCAGCTTTCTTT; CDR3 protein: CASSQDRVQAAFF
D gene: NA; V gene: TRBV15; clone size: NA; J gene: TRBJ2-7; CDR3 DNA: TGTGCCACCAGCAGAGATCAATGGCGGCAGTTGGGCTACGAGCAGTACTTC; CDR3 protein: CATSRDQWRQLGYEQYF